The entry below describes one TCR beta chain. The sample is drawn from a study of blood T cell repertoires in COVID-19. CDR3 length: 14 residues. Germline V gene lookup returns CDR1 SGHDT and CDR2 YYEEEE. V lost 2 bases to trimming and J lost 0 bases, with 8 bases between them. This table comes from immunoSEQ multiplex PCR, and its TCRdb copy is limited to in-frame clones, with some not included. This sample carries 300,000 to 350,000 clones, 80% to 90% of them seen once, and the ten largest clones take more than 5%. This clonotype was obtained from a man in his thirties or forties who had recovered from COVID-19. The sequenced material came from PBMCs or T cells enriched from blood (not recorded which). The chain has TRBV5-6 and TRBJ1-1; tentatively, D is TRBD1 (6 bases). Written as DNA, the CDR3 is TGTGCCAGCAGCTTCGGGACATTGAACACTGAAGCTTTCTTT. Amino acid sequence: CASSFGTLNTEAFF.